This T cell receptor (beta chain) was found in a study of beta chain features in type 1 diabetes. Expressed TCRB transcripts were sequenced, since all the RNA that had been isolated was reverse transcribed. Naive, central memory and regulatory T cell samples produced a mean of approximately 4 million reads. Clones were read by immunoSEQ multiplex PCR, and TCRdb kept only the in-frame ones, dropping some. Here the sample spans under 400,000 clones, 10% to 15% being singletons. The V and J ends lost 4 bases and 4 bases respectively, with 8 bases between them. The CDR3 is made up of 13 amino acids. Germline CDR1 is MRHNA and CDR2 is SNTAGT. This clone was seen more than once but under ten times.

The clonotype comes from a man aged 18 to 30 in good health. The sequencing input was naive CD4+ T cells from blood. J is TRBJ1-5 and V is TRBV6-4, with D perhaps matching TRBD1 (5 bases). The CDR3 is CASSAGQNQPQHF. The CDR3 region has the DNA TGTGCCAGCAGTGCCGGACAAAATCAGCCCCAGCATTTT.